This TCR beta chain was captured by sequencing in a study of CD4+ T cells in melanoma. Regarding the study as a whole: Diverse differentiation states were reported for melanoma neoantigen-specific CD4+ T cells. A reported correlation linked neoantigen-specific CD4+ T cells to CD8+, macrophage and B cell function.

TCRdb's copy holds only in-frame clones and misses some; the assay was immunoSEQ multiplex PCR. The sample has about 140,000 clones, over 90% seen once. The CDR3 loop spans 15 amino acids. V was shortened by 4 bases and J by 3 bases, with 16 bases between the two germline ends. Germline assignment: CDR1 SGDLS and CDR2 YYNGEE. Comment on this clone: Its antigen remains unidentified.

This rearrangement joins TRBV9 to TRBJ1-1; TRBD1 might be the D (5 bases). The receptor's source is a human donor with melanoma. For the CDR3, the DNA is TGTGCCAGCAGCTCATTAACCGGGACGTACACTGAAGCTTTCTTT. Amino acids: CASSSLTGTYTEAFF.